The 10 T cell receptor beta chains reported below all come from one sample, sequenced in a study of Ad26.COV2.S vaccination and SARS-CoV-2 variants. Clones were read by immunoSEQ multiplex PCR, and TCRdb kept only the in-frame ones, dropping some. The table has over 400,000 clones, nearly 90% seen once. Treatment denoted: some 19 received Ad26.COV2.S at low or high dose, single or two shots; 5 received placebo; per-sample allocation not given. Sampling happened 63 days after the first vaccine or placebo injection. Sequenced here: peripheral blood, sampled in a trial of Ad26.COV2.S vaccine versus placebo. These receptor sequences come from a person between 18 and 59 years old who received the Ad26.COV2.S COVID-19 vaccine or a placebo.

The chain has TRBV7-2 and TRBJ2-5; D is possibly TRBD1 or TRBD2 (5 bases each). Trimming cost V 5 bases and J 5 bases, with 18 bases left between them. Germline lookup yields CDR1 SGHTA and CDR2 FQGNSA. The CDR3 loop spans 15 amino acids. This CDR3 is CASSPPGAWEETQYF. Written as DNA, the CDR3 is TGTGCCAGCAGCCCCCCCGGGGCTTGGGAGGAGACCCAGTACTTC. The whole variable domain, filled in from reference TRBV7-2 and TRBJ2-5, reads GAGVSQSPSNKVTEKGKDVELRCDPISGHTALYWYRQSLGQGLEFLIYFQGNSAPDKSGLPSDRFSAERTGGSVSTLTIQRTQQEDSAVYLCASSPPGAWEETQYFGPGTRLLVL.

The rearrangement joins TRBV6-5 to TRBJ1-2, with 8 bases that match TRBD1. This CDR3 has 15 residues. Looked up from germline, CDR1 is MNHEY and CDR2 is SVGAGI. V lost 8 bases, J lost 4 bases, and 12 bases stayed unmatched. The CDR3 bases are TGTGCCAGCCGATACCCAGGGGGCCGAAGCTATGGCTACACCTTC. This sequence encodes CASRYPGGRSYGYTF.

The chain uses TRBV7-6 and TRBJ1-5; D gene uncertain. The CDR3 spans 19 residues. V lost 6 bases and J lost 0, with 24 bases in between. Germline V gene sequence: CDR1 SGHVS, CDR2 FNYEAQ. CDR3 bases: TGTGCCAGCAGTTCCGCCGGGTGGTTAGCAGGTTATAGCAATCAGCCCCAGCATTTT. Protein sequence: CASSSAGWLAGYSNQPQHF.

The chain's CDR3 is CASSDRLYGYTF. The CDR3 region has the DNA TGTGCCAGCAGTGATCGACTCTATGGCTACACCTTC. V gene TRBV6-1 combines with J gene TRBJ1-2; unclear D gene. This CDR3 contains 12 residues. Germline values: CDR1 MNHNS, CDR2 SASEGT. The V and J ends lost 3 bases and 4 bases respectively, with 6 bases between them.

V gene TRBV20-1 combines with J gene TRBJ2-5; unclear D gene. The CDR3 runs 14 residues. The V gene's germline CDR1 is DFQATT and CDR2 SNEGSKA (reference sequence). Trimming shortened V by 3 bases and J by 4 bases, and 15 bases separated the two germline ends. In DNA, the CDR3 is TGCAGTGCTAGTGGTCTAGAGTACGTAGAGACCCAGTACTTC. Protein: CSASGLEYVETQYF.

This chain joins TRBV6-4 and TRBJ1-3; D remains ambiguous. Deletions cut 7 bases from V and 8 bases from J, with 9 bases between. CDR3 length equals 11 residues. CDR1 and CDR2 from the germline V gene are MRHNA and SNTAGT. The CDR3, as DNA: TGTGCCAGCACCGTTAAGGACACCATATATTTT. It translates to CASTVKDTIYF.

The rearrangement links TRBV5-8 to TRBJ1-1; D remains ambiguous. V gave up 4 bases and J gave up 8 bases, with 18 bases separating them. The CDR3 loop spans 14 amino acids. Germline V gene sequence: CDR1 SGHTS, CDR2 YDEGEE. CDR3 region: CASSDPGFSGEAFF. DNA for the CDR3: TGTGCCAGCAGCGACCCGGGGTTCAGTGGGGAAGCTTTCTTT.

The chain combines TRBV4-3 with TRBJ1-6; perhaps TRBD1 as D (5 bases). Germline V CDR1 and CDR2: LGHNA, YSLEER. This CDR3 region has 15 residues. V shed 4 bases and J shed 5 bases, with 12 bases lying between them. This CDR3 is CASSPLQGHNSPLHF. CDR3 nucleotides: TGCGCCAGCAGCCCTTTGCAGGGACATAATTCACCCCTCCACTTT.

V is TRBV11-3 and J is TRBJ2-1; tentatively, D is TRBD2 (5 bases). V gave up 7 bases and J gave up 10 bases, with 14 bases separating them. Germline CDR1 SGHNT, CDR2 YENEEA. The CDR3 loop spans 12 amino acids. In DNA form, the CDR3 reads TGTGCCAGCACCAACATGGAGGACGAGCAGTTCTTC. Protein: CASTNMEDEQFF. The variable domain in full, with the rest retrieved from reference TRBV11-3 and TRBJ2-1, is EAGVVQSPRYKIIEKKQPVAFWCNPISGHNTLYWYLQNLGQGPELLIRYENEEAVDDSQLPKDRFSAERLKGVDSTLKIQPAELGDSAVYLCASTNMEDEQFFGPGTRLTVL.

The chain has TRBV6-2 or TRBV6-3 and TRBJ2-7, with 10 nucleotides matching TRBD1. The CDR3 is 15 residues long. From germline, CDR1 is MNHEY and CDR2 SVGEGT. J lost 5 bases, V lost 8 bases, and 12 bases had no gene match. The CDR3 DNA is TGTGCCAGCCGCCCGGGACAGGGGATAGGGGACGAGCAGTACGTC. Its protein is CASRPGQGIGDEQYV.